This TCR beta chain originates from a study of glioma-infiltrating T cells after dendritic cell vaccination (dated by TCRdb to 2016 to 2018). Study-wide context: The cohort comprised 15 or so glioblastoma patients from Phase I and II dendritic cell vaccination trials, 9 newly diagnosed and 6 with recurrent disease. Survival after dendritic cell vaccination was correlated with TCR sequencing metrics, including TIL content and tumor-blood repertoire overlap. Patients received three intradermal dendritic cell vaccine injections at biweekly intervals in the arm below the axilla. To make the vaccine, monocyte-derived dendritic cells were cultured for about seven days with IL-4 and GM-CSF and then pulsed overnight with autologous tumor lysate. In glioblastoma patients vaccinated with dendritic cells, deep sequencing of TCR beta CDR3 regions served to measure the amount of tumor-infiltrating lymphocytes and to compare repertoires between tumor and blood. Patients received autologous tumor lysate-pulsed dendritic cell vaccination between about 2003 and 2013. The investigation overall reported the following: TCR clonality showed no direct relationship with survival, which suggests that a diverse polyclonal response may matter. After dendritic cell vaccination, a higher estimated pretreatment TIL content predicted longer time to progression and overall survival. The three-group TCR overlap response model was characterized as speculative, and prospective validation of the model was stated to be required. The cohort was small and heterogeneous, with few patients having full blood and tumor sets and even fewer initial-recurrent tumor pairs.

To be selected, patients needed enough residual fresh-frozen tumor tissue and more than two years of available survival data. An isocitrate dehydrogenase mutation was not carried by any of the glioblastoma patients, although molecular status was otherwise variable. PBMC were collected before vaccination, two weeks after the third vaccination, and at tumor progression if tumor progression occurred. Genomic DNA was extracted with the Qiagen DNeasy Blood extraction Kit. Using the immunoSEQ assay, TCRB CDR3 regions were amplified from roughly 2 micrograms of genomic DNA, or from all available DNA when less than that was on hand. For multiplex PCR, 60 forward primers for TCR V beta segments and 13 reverse primers for J beta segments were used. Synthetic control templates were spiked into each sample at limiting dilution to estimate reads per starting template. The Illumina HiSeq System generated sequencing reads of 87 bp. Per the original workflow: PCR and sequencing errors were removed by a nearest neighbor algorithm that merged closely related sequences. TCR overlap was defined as the percentage of unique tumor TCR beta sequences that were also present in the same patient's peripheral blood. What TCRdb holds here is the immuneACCESS table cut down to in-frame rearrangements. Part of the clones is not present; checked against another copy, under half of the missing clones reflect an unresolved V gene, and the others are unexplained. The DNA was the basis for D and trimming; V, J and clone size are from that table. The sample data list about 87,000 clones, and about 90% of these were observed just once. Roughly 3.1% of the sample is in the top ten clones.

Reading from cysteine to phenylalanine, the CDR3 counts 13 amino acids. The CDR3 DNA has 39 bases and is translated from base 1. The germline V gene sets CDR1 to SNHLY and CDR2 to FYNNEI. V sheds 4 bases and J sheds 6 bases, leaving 12 bases between their ends. A word on this clone: Its binding antigen is unknown. Base qualities are missing; no much larger clone stands one base away.

The receptor's source is a human donor with glioblastoma. In this chain, TRBV2 is recombined with TRBJ1-1; the D gene is not confidently resolved. Sequencing used blood, obtained before dendritic cell vaccination. The bases read TGTGCCAGCAGTGTCCGGAGAGGGTCTGAAGCTTTCTTT. Its amino acids are CASSVRRGSEAFF.